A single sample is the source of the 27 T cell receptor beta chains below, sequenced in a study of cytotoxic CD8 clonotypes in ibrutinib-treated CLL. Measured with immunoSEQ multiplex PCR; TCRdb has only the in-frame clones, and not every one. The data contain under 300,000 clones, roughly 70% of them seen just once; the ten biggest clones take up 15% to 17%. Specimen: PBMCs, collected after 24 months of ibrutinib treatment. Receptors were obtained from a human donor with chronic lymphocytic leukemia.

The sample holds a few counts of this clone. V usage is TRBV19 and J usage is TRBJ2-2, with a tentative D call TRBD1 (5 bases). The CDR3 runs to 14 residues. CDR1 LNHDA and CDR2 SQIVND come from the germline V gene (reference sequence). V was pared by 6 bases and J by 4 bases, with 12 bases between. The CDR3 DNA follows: TGTGCCAGTAGAGGACAAACCTTCACCGGGGAGCTGTTTTTT. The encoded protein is CASRGQTFTGELFF.

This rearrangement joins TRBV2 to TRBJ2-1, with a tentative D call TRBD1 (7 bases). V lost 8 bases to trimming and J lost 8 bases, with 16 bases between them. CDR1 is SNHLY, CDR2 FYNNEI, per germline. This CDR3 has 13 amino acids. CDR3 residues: CASGEVRGDEQFF. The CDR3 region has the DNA TGTGCCAGCGGAGAGGTCAGGGGGGATGAGCAGTTCTTC.

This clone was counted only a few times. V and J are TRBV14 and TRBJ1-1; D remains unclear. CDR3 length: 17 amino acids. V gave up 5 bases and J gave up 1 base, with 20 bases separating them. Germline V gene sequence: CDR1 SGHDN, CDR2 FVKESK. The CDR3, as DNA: TGTGCCAGCAGCAGAGGTTGGAGAACAGTGGGGAACACTGAAGCTTTCTTT. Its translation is CASSRGWRTVGNTEAFF.

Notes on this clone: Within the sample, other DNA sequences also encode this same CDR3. CDR3 sequence (DNA): TGTGCCAGCAGCGTAGGAGGCGGAAGCTCCTACAATGAGCAGTTCTTC. It is translated as CASSVGGGSSYNEQFF. The chain combines TRBV9 with TRBJ2-1; no clear D. Trimming pared 0 bases from V and 0 bases from J, leaving 10 bases between. The CDR3 has 16 residues. Per the germline V gene, CDR1 is SGDLS and CDR2 is YYNGEE.

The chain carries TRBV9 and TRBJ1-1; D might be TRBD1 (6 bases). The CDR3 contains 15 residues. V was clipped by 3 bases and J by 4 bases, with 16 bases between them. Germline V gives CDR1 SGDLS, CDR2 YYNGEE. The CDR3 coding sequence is TGTGCCAGCAGCGCCCCAGGGGCCGGGGGCACTGAAGCTTTCTTT. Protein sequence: CASSAPGAGGTEAFF.

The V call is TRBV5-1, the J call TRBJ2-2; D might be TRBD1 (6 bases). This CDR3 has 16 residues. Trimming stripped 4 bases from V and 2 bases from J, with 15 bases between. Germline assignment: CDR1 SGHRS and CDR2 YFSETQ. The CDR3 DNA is TGCGCCAGCAGCACTCTACCCGGGACAAACACCGGGGAGCTGTTTTTT. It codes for CASSTLPGTNTGELFF.

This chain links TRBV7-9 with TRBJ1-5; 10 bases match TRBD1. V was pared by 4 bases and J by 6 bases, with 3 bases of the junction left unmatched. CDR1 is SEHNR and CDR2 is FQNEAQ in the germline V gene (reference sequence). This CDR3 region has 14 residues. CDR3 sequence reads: CASSSGQGIQPQHF. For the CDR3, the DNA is TGTGCCAGCAGCTCGGGACAGGGGATTCAGCCCCAGCATTTT.

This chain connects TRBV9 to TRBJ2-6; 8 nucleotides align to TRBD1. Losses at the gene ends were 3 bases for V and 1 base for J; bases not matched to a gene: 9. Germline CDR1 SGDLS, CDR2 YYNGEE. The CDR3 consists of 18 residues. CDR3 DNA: TGTGCCAGCAGCGCCACCGGGACAGGCGAATCTGGGGCCAACGTCCTGACTTTC. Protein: CASSATGTGESGANVLTF.

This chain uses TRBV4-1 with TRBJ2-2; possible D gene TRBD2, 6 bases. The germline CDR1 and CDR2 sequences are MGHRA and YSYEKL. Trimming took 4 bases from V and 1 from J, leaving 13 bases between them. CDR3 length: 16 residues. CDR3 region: CASSLGLLMNTGELFF. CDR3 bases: TGCGCCAGCAGCCTTGGACTACTCATGAACACCGGGGAGCTGTTTTTT.

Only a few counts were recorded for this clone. CDR3 coding DNA: TGTGCCTGCATAAATGAGGGGAGTAAGTACGAGCAGTACTTC. It is translated as CACINEGSKYEQYF. V is TRBV30 and J is TRBJ2-7; D may match TRBD1 or TRBD2 (5 bases each). Per the germline V gene, CDR1 is GTSNPN and CDR2 is SVGIG (reference sequence). This CDR3 is built from 14 residues. V was clipped by 6 bases and J by 4 bases, with 19 bases between them.

CDR3: CASSSGTFPYEQYF. In nucleotides, the CDR3 is TGTGCCAGCAGTTCCGGGACTTTCCCCTACGAGCAGTACTTC. The chain uses TRBV28 and TRBJ2-7, with D maybe TRBD2 (6 bases). Trimming took off 4 bases at V and 2 bases at J, with 12 bases between the two ends. This CDR3 region has 14 residues. In germline, CDR1 is MDHEN, CDR2 SYDVKM.

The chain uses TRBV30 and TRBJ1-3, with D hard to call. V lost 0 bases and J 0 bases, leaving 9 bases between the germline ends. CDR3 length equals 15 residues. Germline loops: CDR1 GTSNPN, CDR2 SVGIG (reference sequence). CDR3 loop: CAWSVGGFSGNTIYF. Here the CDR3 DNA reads TGTGCCTGGAGTGTAGGCGGCTTCTCTGGAAACACCATATATTTT.

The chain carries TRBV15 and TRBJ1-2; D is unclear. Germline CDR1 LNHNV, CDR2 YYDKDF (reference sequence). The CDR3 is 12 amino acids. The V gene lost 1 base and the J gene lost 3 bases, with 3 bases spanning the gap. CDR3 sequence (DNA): TGTGCCACCAGCAGAGGGGACTATGGCTACACCTTC. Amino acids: CATSRGDYGYTF.

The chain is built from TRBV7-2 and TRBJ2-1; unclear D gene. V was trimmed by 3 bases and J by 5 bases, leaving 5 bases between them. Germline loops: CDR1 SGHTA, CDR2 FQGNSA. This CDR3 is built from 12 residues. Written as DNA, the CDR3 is TGTGCCAGCAGCTTTGGGGACAATGAGCAGTTCTTC. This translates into CASSFGDNEQFF. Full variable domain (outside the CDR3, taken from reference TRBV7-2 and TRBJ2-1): GAGVSQSPSNKVTEKGKDVELRCDPISGHTALYWYRQSLGQGLEFLIYFQGNSAPDKSGLPSDRFSAERTGGSVSTLTIQRTQQEDSAVYLCASSFGDNEQFFGPGTRLTVL.

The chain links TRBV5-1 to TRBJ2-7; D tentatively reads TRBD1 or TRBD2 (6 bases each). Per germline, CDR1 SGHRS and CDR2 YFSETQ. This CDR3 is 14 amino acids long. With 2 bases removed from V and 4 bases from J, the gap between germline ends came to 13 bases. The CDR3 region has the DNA TGCGCCAGCAGCTTTTCAGGAGGGGGTTACGAGCAGTACTTC. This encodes CASSFSGGGYEQYF.

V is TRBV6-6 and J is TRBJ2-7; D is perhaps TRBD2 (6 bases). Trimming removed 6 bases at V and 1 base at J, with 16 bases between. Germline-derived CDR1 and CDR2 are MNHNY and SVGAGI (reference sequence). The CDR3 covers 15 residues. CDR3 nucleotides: TGTGCCAGCAGCCAAAGACTAGACGGATCCTACGAGCAGTACTTC. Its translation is CASSQRLDGSYEQYF.

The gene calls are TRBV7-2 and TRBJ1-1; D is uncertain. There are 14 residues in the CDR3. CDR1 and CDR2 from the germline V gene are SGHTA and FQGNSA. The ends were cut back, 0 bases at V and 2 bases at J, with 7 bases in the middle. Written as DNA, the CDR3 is TGTGCCAGCAGCTTAGCCGGGTTAAACACTGAAGCTTTCTTT. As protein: CASSLAGLNTEAFF.

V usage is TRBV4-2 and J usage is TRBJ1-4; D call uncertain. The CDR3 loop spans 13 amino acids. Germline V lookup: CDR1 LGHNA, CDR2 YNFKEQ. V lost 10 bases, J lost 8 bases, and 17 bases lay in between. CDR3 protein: CATISLDGEKLFF. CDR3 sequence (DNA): TGTGCCACCATCAGCCTGGATGGGGAAAAACTGTTTTTT.

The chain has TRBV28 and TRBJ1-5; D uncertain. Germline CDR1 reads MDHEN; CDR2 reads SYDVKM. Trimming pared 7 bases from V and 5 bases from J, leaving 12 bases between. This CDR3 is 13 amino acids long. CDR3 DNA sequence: TGTGCCAGCATCCGGGGTGGGGATCAGCCCCAGCATTTT. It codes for CASIRGGDQPQHF.

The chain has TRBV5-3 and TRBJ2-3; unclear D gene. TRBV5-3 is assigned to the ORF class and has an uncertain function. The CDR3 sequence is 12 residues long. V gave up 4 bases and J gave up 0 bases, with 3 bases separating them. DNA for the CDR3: TGTGCCAGAAGCCCTAGCACAGATACGCAGTATTTT. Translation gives CARSPSTDTQYF.

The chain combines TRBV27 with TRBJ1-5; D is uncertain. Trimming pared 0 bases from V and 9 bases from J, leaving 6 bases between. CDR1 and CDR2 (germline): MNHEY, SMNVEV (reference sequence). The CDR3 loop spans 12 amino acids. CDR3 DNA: TGTGCCAGCAGTTTATCGTACGGGCCCCAGCATTTT. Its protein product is CASSLSYGPQHF.

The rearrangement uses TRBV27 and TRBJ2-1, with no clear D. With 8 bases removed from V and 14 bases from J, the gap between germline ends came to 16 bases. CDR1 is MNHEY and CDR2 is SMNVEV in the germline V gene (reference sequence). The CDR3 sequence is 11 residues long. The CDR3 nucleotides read TGTGCCAGCGGGTACTTGGGTGGGGAGTTCTTC. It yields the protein CASGYLGGEFF.

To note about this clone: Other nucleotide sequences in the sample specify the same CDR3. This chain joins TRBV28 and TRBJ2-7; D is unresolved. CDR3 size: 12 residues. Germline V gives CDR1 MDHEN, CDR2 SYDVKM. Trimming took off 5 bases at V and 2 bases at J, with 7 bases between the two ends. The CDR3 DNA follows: TGTGCCAGCAGTCTAACTACCTACGAGCAGTACTTC. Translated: CASSLTTYEQYF.

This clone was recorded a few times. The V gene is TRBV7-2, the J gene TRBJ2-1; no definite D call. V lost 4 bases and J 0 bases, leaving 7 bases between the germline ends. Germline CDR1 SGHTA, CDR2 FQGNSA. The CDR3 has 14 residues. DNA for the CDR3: TGTGCCAGCAGCTGGGAAAGCTCCTACAATGAGCAGTTCTTC. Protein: CASSWESSYNEQFF.

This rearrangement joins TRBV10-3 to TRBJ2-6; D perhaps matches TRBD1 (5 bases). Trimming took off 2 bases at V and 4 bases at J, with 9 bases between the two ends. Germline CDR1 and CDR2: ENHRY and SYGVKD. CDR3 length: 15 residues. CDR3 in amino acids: CAISEDSRGANVLTF. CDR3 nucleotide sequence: TGTGCCATCAGTGAGGACAGTCGGGGGGCCAACGTCCTGACTTTC.

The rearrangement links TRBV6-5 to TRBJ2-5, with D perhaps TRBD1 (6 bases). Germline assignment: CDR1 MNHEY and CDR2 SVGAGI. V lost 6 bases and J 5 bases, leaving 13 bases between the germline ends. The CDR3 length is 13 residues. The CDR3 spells CASSTGFRETQYF. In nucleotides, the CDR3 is TGTGCCAGCAGCACAGGGTTTCGGGAGACCCAGTACTTC.

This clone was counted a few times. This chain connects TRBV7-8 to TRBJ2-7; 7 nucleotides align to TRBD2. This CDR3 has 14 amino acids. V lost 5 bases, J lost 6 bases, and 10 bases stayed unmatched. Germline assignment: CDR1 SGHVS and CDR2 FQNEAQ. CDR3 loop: CASSLTGTTVEQYF. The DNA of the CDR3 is TGTGCCAGCAGCCTTACCGGGACTACGGTCGAGCAGTACTTC.